The entry that follows covers one T cell receptor (beta chain) sequence. Method: immunoSEQ multiplex PCR; TCRdb's copy keeps in-frame clones and lacks some. The data hold about 320,000 clones, with 90% observed a single time. The source of the sample is a study of blood T cell repertoires in COVID-19. Study summary: Samples taken during acute and convalescent COVID-19 were collected in the United States, Italy and Spain.

Germline loops: CDR1 SGHTA, CDR2 FQGNSA. Germline trimming cut 5 bases from V and 5 bases from J; bases unmatched to any gene: 5. This CDR3 is built from 13 residues. The chain employs TRBV7-2 and TRBJ2-5; 7 bases are shared with TRBD1. The source is a man in his sixties who had recovered from COVID-19. The sample taken for sequencing was PBMCs or T cells enriched from blood (not recorded which). The CDR3 loop is CASSKTGLETQYF. CDR3 nucleotides: TGTGCCAGCAGCAAGACAGGGCTTGAGACCCAGTACTTC.